Described below is a single T cell receptor beta chain sequence and its context. This CDR3 comprises 14 residues. In germline, CDR1 is MNHEY, CDR2 SVGAGI. Trimming cost V 7 bases and J 0 bases, with 10 bases left between them. The data belong to a study of OX40 agonist ivuxolimab in advanced cancers. Data came from immunoSEQ multiplex PCR; TCRdb stores just in-frame clones and leaves some out. Altogether tens of thousands of clones are present, around 87% being singletons, with the ten largest covering 25%. On cycle 4 day 1 and cycle 7 day 1, as well as at baseline, blood was sampled. The TCR sequence derives from an adult with an advanced solid tumor such as melanoma, head and neck, liver or kidney cancer. The sample in question was CD4+ or CD8+ T cells sorted from blood, obtained in a trial of the OX40 agonist ivuxolimab. This chain joins TRBV6-5 and TRBJ1-3; no firm D call. The CDR3 nucleotides are TGTGCCAGCATCCCGGGGTTCTCTGGAAACACCATATATTTT. It translates to CASIPGFSGNTIYF.